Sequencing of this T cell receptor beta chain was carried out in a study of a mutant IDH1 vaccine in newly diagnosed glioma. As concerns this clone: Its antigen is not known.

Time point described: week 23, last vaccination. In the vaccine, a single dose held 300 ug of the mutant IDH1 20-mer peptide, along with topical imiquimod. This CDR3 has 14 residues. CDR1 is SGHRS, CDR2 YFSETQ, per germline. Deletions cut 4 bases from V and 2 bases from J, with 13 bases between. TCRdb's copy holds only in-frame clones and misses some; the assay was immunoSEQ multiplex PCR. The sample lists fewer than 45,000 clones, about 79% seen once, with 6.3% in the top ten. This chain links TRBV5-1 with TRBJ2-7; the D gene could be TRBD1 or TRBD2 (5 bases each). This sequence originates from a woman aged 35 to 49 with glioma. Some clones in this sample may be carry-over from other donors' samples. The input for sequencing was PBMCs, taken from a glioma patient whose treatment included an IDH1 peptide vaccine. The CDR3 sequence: CASSPGTFPYEQYF. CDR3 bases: TGCGCCAGCAGCCCTGGGACGTTCCCCTACGAGCAGTACTTC.